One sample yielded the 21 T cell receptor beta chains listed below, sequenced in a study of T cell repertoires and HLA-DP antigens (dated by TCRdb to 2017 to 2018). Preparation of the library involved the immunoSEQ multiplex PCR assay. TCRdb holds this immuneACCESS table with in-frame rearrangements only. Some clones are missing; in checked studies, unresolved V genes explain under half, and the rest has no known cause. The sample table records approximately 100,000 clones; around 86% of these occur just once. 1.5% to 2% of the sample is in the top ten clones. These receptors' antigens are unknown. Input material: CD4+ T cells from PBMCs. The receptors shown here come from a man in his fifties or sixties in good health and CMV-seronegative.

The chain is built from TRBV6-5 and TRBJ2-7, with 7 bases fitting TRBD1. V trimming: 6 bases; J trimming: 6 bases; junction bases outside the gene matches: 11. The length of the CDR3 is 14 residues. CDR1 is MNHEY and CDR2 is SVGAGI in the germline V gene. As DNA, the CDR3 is TGTGCCAGCAGACCCACGACAGGGCTAGGCGAGCAGTACTTC. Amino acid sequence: CASRPTTGLGEQYF.

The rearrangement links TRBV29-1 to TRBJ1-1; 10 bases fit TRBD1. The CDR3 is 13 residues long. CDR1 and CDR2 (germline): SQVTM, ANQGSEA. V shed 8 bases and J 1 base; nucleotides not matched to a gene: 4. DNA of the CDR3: TGCAGCACGTGGGACAGGGGGAACACTGAAGCTTTCTTT. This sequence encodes CSTWDRGNTEAFF.

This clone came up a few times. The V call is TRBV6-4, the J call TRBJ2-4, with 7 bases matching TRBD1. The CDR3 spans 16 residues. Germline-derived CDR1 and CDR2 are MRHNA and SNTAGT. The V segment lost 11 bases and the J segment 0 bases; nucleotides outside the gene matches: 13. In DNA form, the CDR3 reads TGTGCCCCAAGACAGGGCCAAGACCCAGCCAAAAACATTCAGTACTTC. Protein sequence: CAPRQGQDPAKNIQYF.

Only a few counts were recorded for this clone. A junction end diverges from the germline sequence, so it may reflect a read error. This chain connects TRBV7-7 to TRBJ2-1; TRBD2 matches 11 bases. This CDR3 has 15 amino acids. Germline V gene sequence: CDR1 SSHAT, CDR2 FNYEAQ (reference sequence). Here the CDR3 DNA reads TGTGCTAGCAGCTTACGACTAGCGGGGCTCAATGAGCAGTTCTTC. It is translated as CASSLRLAGLNEQFF.

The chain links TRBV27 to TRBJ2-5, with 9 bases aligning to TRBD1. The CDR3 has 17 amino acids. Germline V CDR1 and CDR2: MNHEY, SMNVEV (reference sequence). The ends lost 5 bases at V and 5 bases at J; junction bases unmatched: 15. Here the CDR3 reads CASSPGQGYGGGETQYF. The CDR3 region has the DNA TGTGCCAGCAGTCCGGGACAGGGTTATGGAGGTGGCGAGACCCAGTACTTC.

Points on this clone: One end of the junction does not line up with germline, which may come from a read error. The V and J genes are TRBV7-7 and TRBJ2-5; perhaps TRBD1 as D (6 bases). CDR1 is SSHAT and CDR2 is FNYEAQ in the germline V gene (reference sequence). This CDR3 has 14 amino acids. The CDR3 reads CASSSTGLQETQYF. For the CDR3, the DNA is TGTGCTAGCAGCTCGACAGGCTTACAAGAGACCCAGTACTTC. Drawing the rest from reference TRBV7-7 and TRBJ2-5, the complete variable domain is GAGVSQSPRYKVTKRGQDVTLRCDPISSHATLYWYQQALGQGPEFLTYFNYEAQPDKSGLPSDRFSAERPEGSISTLTIQRTEQRDSAMYRCASSSTGLQETQYFGPGTRLLVL.

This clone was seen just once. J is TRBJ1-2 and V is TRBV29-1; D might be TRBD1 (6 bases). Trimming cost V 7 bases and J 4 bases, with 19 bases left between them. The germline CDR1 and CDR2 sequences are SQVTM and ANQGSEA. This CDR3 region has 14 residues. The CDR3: CSARGTPDLYGYTF. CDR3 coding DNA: TGCAGCGCTCGCGGGACACCGGACCTCTATGGCTACACCTTC.

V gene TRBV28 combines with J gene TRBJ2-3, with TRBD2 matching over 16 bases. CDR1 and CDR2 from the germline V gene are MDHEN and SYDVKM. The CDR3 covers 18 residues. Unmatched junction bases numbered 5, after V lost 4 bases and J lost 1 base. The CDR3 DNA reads TGTGCCAGCAGTTACCCGGGGACTAGCGGGAGGGGCACAGATACGCAGTATTTT. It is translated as CASSYPGTSGRGTDTQYF.

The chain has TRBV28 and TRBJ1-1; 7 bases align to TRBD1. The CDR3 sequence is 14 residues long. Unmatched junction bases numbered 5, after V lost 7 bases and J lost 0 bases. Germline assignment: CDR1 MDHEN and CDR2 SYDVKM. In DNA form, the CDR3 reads TGTGCCAGCATGGAGGGGGCGATGAACACTGAAGCTTTCTTT. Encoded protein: CASMEGAMNTEAFF.

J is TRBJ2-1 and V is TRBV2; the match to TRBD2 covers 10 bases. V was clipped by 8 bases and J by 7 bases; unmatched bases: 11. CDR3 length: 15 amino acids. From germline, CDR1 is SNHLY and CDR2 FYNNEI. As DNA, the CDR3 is TGTGCCAGCGGAGGCCTAGCGGGAGAAGATAATGAGCAGTTCTTC. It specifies CASGGLAGEDNEQFF.

CDR3 in DNA: TGCAGCGTTTCGTCGGGGAACACTGAAGCTTTCTTT. It encodes CSVSSGNTEAFF. V is TRBV29-1 and J is TRBJ1-1; D call uncertain. The CDR3 covers 12 residues. The V end was cut by 5 bases, the J end by 1 base, with 8 bases between. Germline V gives CDR1 SQVTM, CDR2 ANQGSEA.

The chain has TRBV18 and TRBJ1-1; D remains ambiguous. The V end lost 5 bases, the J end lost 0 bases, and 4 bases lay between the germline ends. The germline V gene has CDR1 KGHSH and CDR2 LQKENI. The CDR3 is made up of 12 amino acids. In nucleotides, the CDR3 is TGTGCCAGCTCAACAGTGAACACTGAAGCTTTCTTT. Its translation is CASSTVNTEAFF.

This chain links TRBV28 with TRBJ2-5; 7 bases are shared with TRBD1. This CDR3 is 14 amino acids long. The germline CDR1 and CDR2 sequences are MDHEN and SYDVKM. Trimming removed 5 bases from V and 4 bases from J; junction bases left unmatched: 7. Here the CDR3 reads CASSVTGARETQYF. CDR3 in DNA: TGTGCCAGCAGTGTTACAGGGGCACGAGAGACCCAGTACTTC.

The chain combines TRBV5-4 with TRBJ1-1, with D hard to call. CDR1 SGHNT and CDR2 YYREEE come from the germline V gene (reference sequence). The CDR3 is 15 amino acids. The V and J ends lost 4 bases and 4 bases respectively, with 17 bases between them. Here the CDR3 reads CASSDGPRGSTEAFF. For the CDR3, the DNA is TGTGCCAGCAGCGACGGCCCGCGGGGATCCACTGAAGCTTTCTTT.

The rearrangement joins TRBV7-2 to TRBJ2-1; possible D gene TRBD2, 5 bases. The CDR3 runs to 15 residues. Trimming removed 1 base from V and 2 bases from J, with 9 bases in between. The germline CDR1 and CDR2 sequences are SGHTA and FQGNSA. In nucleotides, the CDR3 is TGTGCCAGCAGCTTAGGCGGGCCCCCCTACAATGAGCAGTTCTTC. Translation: CASSLGGPPYNEQFF.

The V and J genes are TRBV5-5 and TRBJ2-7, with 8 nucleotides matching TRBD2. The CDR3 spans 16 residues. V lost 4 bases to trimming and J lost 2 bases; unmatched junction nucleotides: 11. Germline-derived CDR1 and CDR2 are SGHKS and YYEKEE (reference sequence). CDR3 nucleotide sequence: TGTGCCAGCAGCCCTGGGGCGGGGGGCCATCCCTACGAGCAGTACTTC. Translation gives CASSPGAGGHPYEQYF. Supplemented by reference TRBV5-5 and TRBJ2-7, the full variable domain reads DAGVTQSPTHLIKTRGQQVTLRCSPISGHKSVSWYQQVLGQGPQFIFQYYEKEERGRGNFPDRFSARQFPNYSSELNVNALLLGDSALYLCASSPGAGGHPYEQYFGPGTRLTVT.

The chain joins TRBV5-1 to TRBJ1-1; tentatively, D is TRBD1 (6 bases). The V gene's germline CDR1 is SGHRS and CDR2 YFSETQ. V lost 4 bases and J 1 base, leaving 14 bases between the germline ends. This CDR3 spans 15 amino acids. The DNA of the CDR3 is TGCGCCAGCAGCCCAGAAGGGGGATCGAACACTGAAGCTTTCTTT. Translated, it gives CASSPEGGSNTEAFF.

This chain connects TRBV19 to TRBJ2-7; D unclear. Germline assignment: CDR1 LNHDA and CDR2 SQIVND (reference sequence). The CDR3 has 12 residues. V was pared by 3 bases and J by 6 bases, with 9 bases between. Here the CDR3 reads CASSMAMGEQYF. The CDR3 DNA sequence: TGTGCCAGTAGTATGGCCATGGGCGAGCAGTACTTC.

The CDR3, as DNA: TGCGCCAGCAGCTTGATCCCGAATGAGCAGTTCTTC. Translated: CASSLIPNEQFF. This rearrangement joins TRBV5-1 to TRBJ2-1; D remains ambiguous. V shed 1 base and J shed 7 bases, with 6 bases lying between them. The germline gives CDR1 SGHRS, CDR2 YFSETQ. The CDR3 sequence is 12 residues long.

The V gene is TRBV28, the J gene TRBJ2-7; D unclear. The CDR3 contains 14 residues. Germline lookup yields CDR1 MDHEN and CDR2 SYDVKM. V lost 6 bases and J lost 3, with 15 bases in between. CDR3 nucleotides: TGTGCCAGCAGCCCAATGTCGGTTGTCTACGAGCAGTACTTC. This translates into CASSPMSVVYEQYF.

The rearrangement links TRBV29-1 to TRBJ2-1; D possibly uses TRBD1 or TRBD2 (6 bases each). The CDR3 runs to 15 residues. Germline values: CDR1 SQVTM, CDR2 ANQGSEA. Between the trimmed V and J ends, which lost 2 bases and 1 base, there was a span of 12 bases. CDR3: CSVEKGGGSYNEQFF. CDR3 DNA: TGCAGCGTTGAAAAAGGAGGGGGGTCCTACAATGAGCAGTTCTTC.